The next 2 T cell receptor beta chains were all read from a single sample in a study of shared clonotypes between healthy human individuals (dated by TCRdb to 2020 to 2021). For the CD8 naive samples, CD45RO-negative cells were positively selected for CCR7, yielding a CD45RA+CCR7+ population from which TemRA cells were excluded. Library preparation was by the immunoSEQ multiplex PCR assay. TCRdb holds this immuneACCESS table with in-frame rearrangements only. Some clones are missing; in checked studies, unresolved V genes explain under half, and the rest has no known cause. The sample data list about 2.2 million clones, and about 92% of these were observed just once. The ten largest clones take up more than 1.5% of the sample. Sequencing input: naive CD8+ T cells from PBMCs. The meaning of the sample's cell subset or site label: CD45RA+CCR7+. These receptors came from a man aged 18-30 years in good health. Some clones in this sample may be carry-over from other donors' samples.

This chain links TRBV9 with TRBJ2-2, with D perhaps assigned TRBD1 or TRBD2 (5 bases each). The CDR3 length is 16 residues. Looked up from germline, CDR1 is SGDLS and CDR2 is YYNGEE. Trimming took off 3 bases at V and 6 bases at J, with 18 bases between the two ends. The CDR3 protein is CASSATPGRKSGELFF. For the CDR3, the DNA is TGTGCCAGCAGCGCAACTCCGGGACGTAAGTCCGGGGAGCTGTTTTTT.

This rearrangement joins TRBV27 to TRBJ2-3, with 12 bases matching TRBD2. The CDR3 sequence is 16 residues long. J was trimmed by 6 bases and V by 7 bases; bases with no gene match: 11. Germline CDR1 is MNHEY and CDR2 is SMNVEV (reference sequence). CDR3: CASNFRLAGEWDTQYF. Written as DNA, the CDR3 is TGTGCCAGCAACTTCAGACTAGCGGGAGAGTGGGATACGCAGTATTTT.